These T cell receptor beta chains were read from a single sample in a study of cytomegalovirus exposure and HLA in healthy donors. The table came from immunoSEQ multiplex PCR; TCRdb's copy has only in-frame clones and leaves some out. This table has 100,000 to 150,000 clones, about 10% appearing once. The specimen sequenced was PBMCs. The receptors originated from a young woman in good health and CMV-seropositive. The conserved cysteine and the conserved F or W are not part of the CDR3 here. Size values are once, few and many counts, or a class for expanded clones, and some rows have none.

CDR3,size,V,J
ASRATGGYGYT,.,TRBV6-5,TRBJ1-2
ASGTLGNTIY,.,TRBV6-1,TRBJ1-3
ASSNGLAGLNEQF,few,TRBV14,TRBJ2-1
ASSEWLAESYEQY,few,TRBV10-2,TRBJ2-7
ASTAGAKGYT,.,TRBV19,TRBJ1-2
ASSRLAGGGSDEQF,.,TRBV6-6,TRBJ2-1
ASSPGAGGYEQY,.,TRBV4-1,TRBJ2-7
ASERNRSYEQY,.,TRBV6-5,TRBJ2-7
ASSSTPPGQGDGETQY,.,TRBV27,TRBJ2-5
ASSLYSLPYEQY,few,TRBV27,TRBJ2-7
ASSNGDTEAF,.,TRBV21-1,TRBJ1-1
ASSVGAGDYSYEQY,.,TRBV2,TRBJ2-7
ASSTDGQALYNEQF,.,TRBV19,TRBJ2-1
ASSENSRTEAF,few,TRBV10-2,TRBJ1-1
ASSEGVGNQPQH,few,TRBV10-2,TRBJ1-5
ASSLVVLAGGPNEQF,.,TRBV7-9,TRBJ2-1
ASSVDPGGGRNTEAF,few,TRBV9,TRBJ1-1
ASSETGTYGYT,.,TRBV2,TRBJ1-2
ASSLTGQISGNTIY,.,TRBV28,TRBJ1-3
ASTSETGSGANVLT,.,TRBV28,TRBJ2-6
ASSSTSGTGGELF,.,TRBV18,TRBJ2-2
ASSSWGGREQF,.,TRBV27,TRBJ2-1
ASSPPGTEAF,few,TRBV7-9,TRBJ1-1
ASKGASGRAQY,.,TRBV6-5,TRBJ2-5
ASSFPRWRDQGVNEQF,many,TRBV19,TRBJ2-1
ASVRGQGGTEAF,few,TRBV2,TRBJ1-1
ASSLGDRIMNTEAF,.,TRBV5-1,TRBJ1-1
ASSPTCPIEDREKSYEQY,.,TRBV18,TRBJ2-7
ATGTSGSWNTGELF,few,TRBV15,TRBJ2-2
ASGGGYGTYNEQF,.,TRBV9,TRBJ2-1
ASSLTSGSVGEQF,.,TRBV5-1,TRBJ2-1
ASSDNGGMDTEAF,.,TRBV6-1,TRBJ1-1
ASSLGPEQF,.,TRBV5-1,TRBJ2-1
ASSQESAQRDGYT,.,TRBV4-2,TRBJ1-2
ASSERVNYGYT,.,TRBV6-1,TRBJ1-2
AWSVRGGGPYEQY,.,TRBV30,TRBJ2-7
ASSYADRGQETQY,.,TRBV6-5,TRBJ2-5
ASSLPVLAGGDNEQF,.,TRBV28,TRBJ2-1
ASSLGQTGNEQF,.,TRBV7-9,TRBJ2-1
ASSEIGTGREQY,few,TRBV6-1,TRBJ2-7
ASSFGGGHRNIQY,few,TRBV7-9,TRBJ2-4
AWEQGSYEAF,few,TRBV30,TRBJ1-1
ASSPDWTVLPYEQY,few,TRBV27,TRBJ2-7
ASSPTLIGNTIY,few,TRBV7-9,TRBJ1-3
ASSLGTSNQPQH,.,TRBV5-1,TRBJ1-5
SVEEREDLWNEQF,.,TRBV29-1,TRBJ2-1
ASSVAGGSAEAF,few,TRBV9,TRBJ1-1